Sequencing of this TCR beta chain was carried out in a study of post-analysis software for immune sequencing data (dated by TCRdb to between 2014 and 2016). For the study in its entirety: Recorded disease courses included relapsing-remitting, secondary progressive and progressive-relapsing multiple sclerosis, with some patients lacking subtype annotation. The multiple sclerosis patient repertoires were compared with more than 10 previously published healthy control repertoires from donors aged about 6 to 26 years. A subset of samples was prepared in parallel using single-end sample barcoding, then pooled and co-amplified after Illumina adapter ligation. What the work shows at the level of the full study, not this receptor alone: The control group was slightly older than the multiple sclerosis patient group. Strong co-clustering of samples prepared in the same batch was shown by direct clustering with F measure, prompting a batch-effect correction. Normalized Chao1 diversity was significantly lower in multiple sclerosis patients than controls, suggesting substantial peripheral T-cell clonal expansion. Significantly higher frequencies in patients than in controls were found for roughly 5 TRBV segments, including TRBV5-6, TRBV5-1 and TRBV20-1.

Libraries came from PCR. The instrument was an Illumina HiSeq 2500. To reduce PCR and sequencing biases, unique molecular identifiers were incorporated into the TCR beta cDNA libraries. Per 1 to 10 million input T cells, roughly 500,000 cDNA molecules were obtained, such that each molecule approximated one T cell. The patient libraries were prepared and sequenced with the same protocol used for the earlier healthy control dataset. Samples belonging to the same batch were prepared together, multiplexed and sequenced on a shared HiSeq lane. In the paper's pipeline: Raw barcoded reads were processed with MIGEC, and single-read molecular identifier groups were discarded before consensus assembly and CDR3 extraction. VDJtools was used for post-analysis of the clonotype tables, with diversity normalized by down-sampling every dataset to the smallest sample size. Repertoire overlap clustering matched CDR3 amino acid but not nucleotide sequences to correct batch-related cross-sample contamination. The public reads were reprocessed in TCRdb via fastp at Q25 and MiXCR, keeping in-frame beta chains. Rows merge per CDR3 protein into single entries with the most common DNA and genes. These V and J calls rely on TCRdb rather than the paper's analysis. The sample contains roughly 730,000 distinct CDR3 sequences, 25% to 30% of them found a single time. Roughly 0.53% of the sample belongs to the ten largest clones.

About this clonotype: The antigen this receptor binds is unknown. Within one base of it there is no much larger clone, and no base qualities were kept.

The CDR3 runs 16 amino acids, cysteine and phenylalanine included. Only the CDR3 region is kept as DNA, spanning 48 bases read in frame from base 1. Compared with germline, V lacks 3 bases and J lacks 4 bases; bases without a gene match: 8. The germline V gene specifies MDHEN as CDR1 and SYDVKM as CDR2. To demonstrate the VDJtools post-analysis software, the study profiled TCR beta repertoires from the peripheral blood of 13 young patients with multiple sclerosis. The patients with multiple sclerosis were children and adolescents between roughly 6 and 17 years of age. Sample: blood. This clonotype was obtained from a girl aged 10 to 17 with multiple sclerosis. This receptor chain uses TRBV28 and TRBJ2-3; TRBD1 matches 9 bases in the middle. The DNA sequence follows: TGTGCCAGCAGTTTCCCGGACAGGGGATTTGCAGATACGCAGTATTTT. Translated, it gives CASSFPDRGFADTQYF. Beyond the CDR3, the reference TRBV28 and TRBJ2-3 genes provide the residues; the full variable domain reads: DVKVTQSSRYLVKRTGEKVFLECVQDMDHENMFWYRQDPGLGLRLIYFSYDVKMKEKGDIPEGYSVSREKKERFSLILESASTNQTSMYLCASSFPDRGFADTQYFGPGTRLTVL.